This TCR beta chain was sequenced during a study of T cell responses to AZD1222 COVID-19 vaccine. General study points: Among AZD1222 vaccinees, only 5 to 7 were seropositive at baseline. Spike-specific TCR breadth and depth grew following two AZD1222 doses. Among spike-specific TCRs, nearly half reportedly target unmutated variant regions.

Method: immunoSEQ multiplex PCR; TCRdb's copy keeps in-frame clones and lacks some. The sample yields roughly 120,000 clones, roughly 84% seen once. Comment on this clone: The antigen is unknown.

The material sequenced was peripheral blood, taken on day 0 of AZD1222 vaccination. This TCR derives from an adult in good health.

CDR3 sequence reads: CASSPGDRGGSLFF. The DNA of the CDR3 is TGCGCCAGCAGCCCCGGGGACAGGGGGGGATCGCTGTTTTTT. The rearrangement links TRBV4-3 to TRBJ1-4; TRBD1 aligns across 11 bases. The germline V gene has CDR1 LGHNA and CDR2 YSLEER. This CDR3 is built from 14 residues. With 4 bases clipped from V and 14 bases from J, the junction kept 9 bases outside the gene matches.